This T cell receptor beta chain was observed in a study of T cells after yellow fever vaccination. Study details: In the case of low-cell-number fractions, SMART-Seq v4 Ultra Low Input was used for preparation. Study outcomes and limitations: Post-booster reappearance was seen for most primary-vaccination clones (about 96% CD4, around 88% CD8). Although the secondary response was weaker, it peaked faster, at day 5 versus 15. Contamination of FACS-sorted repertoires by abundant clonotypes from the bulk population could occur.

In its sample, this clonotype was seen many times. Its antigen is undetermined. TCRdb re-derived calls from the 5' RACE reads in MiXCR, one entry per CDR3 protein. This table holds roughly 520,000 distinct CDR3 sequences, 21% found once. V was shortened by 7 bases and J by 3 bases, with 6 bases between the two germline ends. The CDR3 loop spans 12 amino acids. Germline assignment: CDR1 LNHDA and CDR2 SQIVND (reference sequence). The receptor comes from a man aged 18 to 29 who received the YFV17D yellow fever vaccine. The sample was PBMCs, taken roughly 23 days after the first yellow fever vaccination. The chain combines TRBV19 with TRBJ2-2; D might be TRBD1 (5 bases). The CDR3 here is CASIGDTGELFF. The CDR3 coding sequence is TGTGCCAGTATAGGGGACACCGGGGAGCTGTTTTTT. Drawing the rest from reference TRBV19 and TRBJ2-2, the complete variable domain is DGGITQSPKYLFRKEGQNVTLSCEQNLNHDAMYWYRQDPGQGLRLIYYSQIVNDFQKGDIAEGYSVSREKKESFPLTVTSAQKNPTAFYLCASIGDTGELFFGEGSRLTVL.